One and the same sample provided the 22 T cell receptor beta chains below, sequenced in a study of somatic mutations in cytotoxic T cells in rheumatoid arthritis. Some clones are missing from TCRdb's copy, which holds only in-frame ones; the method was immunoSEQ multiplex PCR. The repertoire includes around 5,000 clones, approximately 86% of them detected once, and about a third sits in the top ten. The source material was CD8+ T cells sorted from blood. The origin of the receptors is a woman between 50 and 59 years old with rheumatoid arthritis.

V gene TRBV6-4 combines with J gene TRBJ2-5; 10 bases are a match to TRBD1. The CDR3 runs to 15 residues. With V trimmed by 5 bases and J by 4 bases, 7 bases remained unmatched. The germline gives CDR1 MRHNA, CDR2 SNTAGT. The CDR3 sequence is CASSPGTGEGETQYF. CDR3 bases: TGTGCCAGCAGTCCCGGGACAGGGGAAGGAGAGACCCAGTACTTC.

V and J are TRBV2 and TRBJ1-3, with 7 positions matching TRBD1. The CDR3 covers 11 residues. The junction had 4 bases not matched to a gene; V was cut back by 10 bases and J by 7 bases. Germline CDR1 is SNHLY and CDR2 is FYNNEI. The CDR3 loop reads CAIDRDNTIYF. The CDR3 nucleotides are TGTGCCATCGACAGGGACAACACCATATATTTT.

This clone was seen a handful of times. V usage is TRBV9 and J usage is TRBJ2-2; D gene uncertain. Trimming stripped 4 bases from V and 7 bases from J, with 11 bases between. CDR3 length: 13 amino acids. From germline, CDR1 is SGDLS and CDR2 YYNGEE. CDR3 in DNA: TGTGCCAGCAGCCCGAGTTATGGCGGGGAGCTGTTTTTT. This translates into CASSPSYGGELFF.

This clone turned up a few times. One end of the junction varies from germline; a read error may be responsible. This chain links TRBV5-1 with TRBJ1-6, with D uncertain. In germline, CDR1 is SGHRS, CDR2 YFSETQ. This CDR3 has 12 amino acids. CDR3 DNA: TGCGCCAGCAGGTGGCTCAATTCGCCCCTCCACTTT. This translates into CASRWLNSPLHF.

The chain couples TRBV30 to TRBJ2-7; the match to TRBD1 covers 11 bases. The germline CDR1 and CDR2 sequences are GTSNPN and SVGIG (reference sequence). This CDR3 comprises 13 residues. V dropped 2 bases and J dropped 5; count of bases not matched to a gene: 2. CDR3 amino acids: CAWSLGQGDEQYF. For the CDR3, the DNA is TGTGCCTGGAGTTTGGGACAGGGGGACGAGCAGTACTTC.

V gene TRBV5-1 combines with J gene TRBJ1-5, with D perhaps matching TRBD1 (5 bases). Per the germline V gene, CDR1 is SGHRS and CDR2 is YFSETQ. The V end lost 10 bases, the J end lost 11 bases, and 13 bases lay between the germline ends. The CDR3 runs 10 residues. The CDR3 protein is CAPGALTQHF. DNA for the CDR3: TGCGCCCCTGGGGCTTTGACCCAGCATTTT.

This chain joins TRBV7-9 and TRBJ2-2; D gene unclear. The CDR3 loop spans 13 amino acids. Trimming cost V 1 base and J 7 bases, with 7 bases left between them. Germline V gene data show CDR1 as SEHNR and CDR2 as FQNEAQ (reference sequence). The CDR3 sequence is CASSLGIDGELFF. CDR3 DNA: TGTGCCAGCAGCTTAGGTATAGACGGGGAGCTGTTTTTT.

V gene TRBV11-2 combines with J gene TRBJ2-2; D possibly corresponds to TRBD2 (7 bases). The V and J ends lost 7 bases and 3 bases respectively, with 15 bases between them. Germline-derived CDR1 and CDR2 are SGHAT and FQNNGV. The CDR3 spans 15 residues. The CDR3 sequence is CASNDLGGDTGELFF. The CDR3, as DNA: TGTGCCAGCAACGACCTAGGGGGGGACACCGGGGAGCTGTTTTTT.

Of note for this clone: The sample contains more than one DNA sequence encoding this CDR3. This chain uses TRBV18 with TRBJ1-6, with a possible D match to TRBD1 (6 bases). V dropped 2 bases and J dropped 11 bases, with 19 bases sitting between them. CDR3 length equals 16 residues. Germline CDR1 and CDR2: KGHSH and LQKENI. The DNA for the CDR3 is TGTGCCAGCTCACCAACGGACAGCGTTGGATTTCCACCCCTCCACTTT. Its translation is CASSPTDSVGFPPLHF.

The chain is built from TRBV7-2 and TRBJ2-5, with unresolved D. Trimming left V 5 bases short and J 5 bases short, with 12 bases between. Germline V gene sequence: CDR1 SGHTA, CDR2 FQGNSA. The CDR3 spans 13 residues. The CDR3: CASSLWSGETQYF. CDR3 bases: TGTGCCAGCAGCCTCTGGTCCGGGGAGACCCAGTACTTC.

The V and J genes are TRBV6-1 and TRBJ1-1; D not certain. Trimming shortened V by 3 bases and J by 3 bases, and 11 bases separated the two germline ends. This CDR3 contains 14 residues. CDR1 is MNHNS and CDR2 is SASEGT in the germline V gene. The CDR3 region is CASSENPVDTEAFF. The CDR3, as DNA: TGTGCCAGCAGTGAGAACCCGGTAGACACTGAAGCTTTCTTT.

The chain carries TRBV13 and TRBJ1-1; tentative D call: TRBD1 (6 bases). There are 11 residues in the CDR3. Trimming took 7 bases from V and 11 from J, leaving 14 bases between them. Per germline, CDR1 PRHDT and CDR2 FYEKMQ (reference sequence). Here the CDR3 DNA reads TGTGCCAGCACCCTCGGCCAGGGGGCTTTCTTT. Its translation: CASTLGQGAFF.

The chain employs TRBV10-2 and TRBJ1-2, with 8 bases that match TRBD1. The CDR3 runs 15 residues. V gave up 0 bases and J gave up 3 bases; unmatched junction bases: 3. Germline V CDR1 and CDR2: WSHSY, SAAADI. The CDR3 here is CASSESQGAYYGYTF. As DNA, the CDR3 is TGCGCCAGCAGTGAGTCCCAGGGGGCCTACTATGGCTACACCTTC.

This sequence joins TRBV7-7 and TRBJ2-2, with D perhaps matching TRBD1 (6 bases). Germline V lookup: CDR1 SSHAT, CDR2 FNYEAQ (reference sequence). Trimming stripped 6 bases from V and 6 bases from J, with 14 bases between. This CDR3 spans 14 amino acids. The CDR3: CASSVQGSAGELFF. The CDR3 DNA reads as TGTGCCAGCAGTGTACAGGGTTCGGCCGGGGAGCTGTTTTTT.

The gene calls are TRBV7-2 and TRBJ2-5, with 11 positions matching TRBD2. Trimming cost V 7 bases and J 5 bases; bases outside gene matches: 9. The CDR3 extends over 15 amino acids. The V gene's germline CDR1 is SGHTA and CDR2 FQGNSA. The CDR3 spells CASTLSGGAGETQYF. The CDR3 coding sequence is TGTGCCAGCACCCTTAGCGGGGGGGCCGGTGAGACCCAGTACTTC.

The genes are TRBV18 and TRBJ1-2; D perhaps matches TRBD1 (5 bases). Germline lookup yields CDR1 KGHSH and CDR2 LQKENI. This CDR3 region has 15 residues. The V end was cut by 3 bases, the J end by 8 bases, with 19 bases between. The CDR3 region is CASSPLDEAGRGYTF. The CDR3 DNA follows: TGTGCCAGCTCACCTTTGGACGAGGCAGGGCGAGGCTACACCTTC.

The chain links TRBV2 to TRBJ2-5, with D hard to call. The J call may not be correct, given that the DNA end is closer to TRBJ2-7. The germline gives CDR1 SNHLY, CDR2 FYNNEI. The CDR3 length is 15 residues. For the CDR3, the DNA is TGTGCCAGCACCGCAGCGAGTTCGGACTCCTACGAGCAGTACTTC. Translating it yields CASTAASSDSYEQYF.

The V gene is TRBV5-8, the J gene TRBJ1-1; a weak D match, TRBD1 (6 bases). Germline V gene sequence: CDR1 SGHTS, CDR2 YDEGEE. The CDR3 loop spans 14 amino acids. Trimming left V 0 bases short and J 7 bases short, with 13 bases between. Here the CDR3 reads CASSLGGGQLEAFF. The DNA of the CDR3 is TGTGCCAGCAGCTTGGGAGGGGGACAACTTGAAGCTTTCTTT.

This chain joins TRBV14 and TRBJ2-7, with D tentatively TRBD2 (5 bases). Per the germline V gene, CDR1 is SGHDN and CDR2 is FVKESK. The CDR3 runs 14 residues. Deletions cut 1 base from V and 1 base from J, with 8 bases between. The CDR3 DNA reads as TGTGCCAGCAGCCAAGGAAGCGGATCCTACGAGCAGTACTTC. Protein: CASSQGSGSYEQYF.

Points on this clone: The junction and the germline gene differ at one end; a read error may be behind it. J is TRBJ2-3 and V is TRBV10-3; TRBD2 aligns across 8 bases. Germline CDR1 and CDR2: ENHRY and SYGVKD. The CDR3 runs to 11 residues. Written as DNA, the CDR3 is TGCGCAAGCGGGGGAACAGATACGCAGTATTTT. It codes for CASGGTDTQYF.

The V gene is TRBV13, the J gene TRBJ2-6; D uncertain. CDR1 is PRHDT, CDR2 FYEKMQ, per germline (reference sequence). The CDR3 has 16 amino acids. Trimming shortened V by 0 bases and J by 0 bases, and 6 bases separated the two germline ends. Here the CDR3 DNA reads TGTGCCAGCAGCTTAGGCGATAGCTCTGGGGCCAACGTCCTGACTTTC. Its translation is CASSLGDSSGANVLTF. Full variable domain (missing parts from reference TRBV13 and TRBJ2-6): AAGVIQSPRHLIKEKRETATLKCYPIPRHDTVYWYQQGPGQDPQFLISFYEKMQSDKGSIPDRFSAQQFSDYHSELNMSSLELGDSALYFCASSLGDSSGANVLTFGAGSRLTVL.

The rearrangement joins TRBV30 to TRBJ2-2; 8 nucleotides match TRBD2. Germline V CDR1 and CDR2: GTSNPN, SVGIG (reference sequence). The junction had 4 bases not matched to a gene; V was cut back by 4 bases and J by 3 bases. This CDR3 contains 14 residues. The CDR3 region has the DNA TGTGCCTGGACGACCGGGGGGGACACCGGGGAGCTGTTTTTT. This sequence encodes CAWTTGGDTGELFF.